This T cell receptor beta chain stems from a study of technical replicates of blood from a few donors. Sequencing used immunoSEQ multiplex PCR; TCRdb keeps in-frame clones, though not all of them. In the table there are tens of thousands of clones, roughly 94% of which are singletons. The CDR3 spans 13 residues. The V end lost 6 bases, the J end lost 4 bases, and 13 bases lay between the germline ends. Per the germline V gene, CDR1 is SNHLY and CDR2 is FYNNEI. This chain uses TRBV2 with TRBJ2-7; maybe TRBD2 (5 bases). Sequencing was performed on T cells isolated from PBMCs. The sequence was obtained from a human donor in good health. The CDR3 DNA follows: TGTGCCAGCAGGAGGACTCTTGATTACGAGCAGTACTTC. Translated: CASRRTLDYEQYF.